This passage covers 20 T cell receptor beta chains from one sample sequenced in a study of cytomegalovirus exposure and HLA in healthy donors. A multiplex PCR was run with 60 Vbeta primers and 13 Jbeta primers. Clones were read by immunoSEQ multiplex PCR, and TCRdb kept only the in-frame ones, dropping some. The repertoire consists of around 170,000 clones, with 77% occurring once and the leading ten covering roughly 1.5%. Sequencing was performed on PBMCs. The receptors come from a man between 18 and 29 years old in good health and CMV-seronegative.

The chain carries TRBV6-5 and TRBJ2-6, with D possibly TRBD1 on 5 matching bases. Trimming stripped 5 bases from V and 0 bases from J, with 5 bases between. This CDR3 comprises 14 residues. Germline CDR1 and CDR2: MNHEY and SVGAGI. The CDR3 DNA follows: TGTGCCAGCAGTGGACACTCTGGGGCCAACGTCCTGACTTTC. Its translation is CASSGHSGANVLTF.

A few counts support this clone. The chain joins TRBV29-1 to TRBJ1-4; a weak D match, TRBD1 (6 bases). V lost 2 bases, J lost 8 bases, and 15 bases lay in between. The V gene's germline CDR1 is SQVTM and CDR2 ANQGSEA. This CDR3 is 14 amino acids long. The DNA of the CDR3 is TGCAGCGTTGAATTTCCAGGGGCGGGCGAAAAACTGTTTTTT. It yields the protein CSVEFPGAGEKLFF.

The V call is TRBV4-3, the J call TRBJ1-2, with 9 bases identical to TRBD1. The CDR3 consists of 15 residues. CDR1 LGHNA and CDR2 YSLEER come from the germline V gene. Trimming removed 4 bases from V and 8 bases from J; junction bases left unmatched: 11. The CDR3 is CASSRGDRDGLGYTF. CDR3 nucleotides: TGCGCCAGCAGCCGAGGGGACAGGGATGGCTTGGGCTACACCTTC.

The rearrangement uses TRBV9 and TRBJ2-7, with TRBD1 identical over 9 bases. The CDR3 is 13 amino acids. Germline V CDR1 and CDR2: SGDLS, YYNGEE. J was trimmed by 5 bases and V by 2 bases; bases with no gene match: 2. CDR3 protein: CASSVGQGNEQYF. The CDR3 region has the DNA TGTGCCAGCAGCGTTGGACAGGGGAACGAGCAGTACTTC.

This chain links TRBV5-4 with TRBJ2-2, with 8 nucleotides matching TRBD2. From germline, CDR1 is SGHNT and CDR2 YYREEE (reference sequence). This CDR3 is 15 amino acids long. V shed 4 bases and J 0 bases; nucleotides not matched to a gene: 2. The CDR3 DNA reads TGTGCCAGCAGCCCGGGACTAGCGAACACCGGGGAGCTGTTTTTT. Amino acid sequence: CASSPGLANTGELFF.

The V call is TRBV7-2, the J call TRBJ2-1; 9 bases align to TRBD2. This CDR3 contains 20 residues. Trimming at V came to 0 bases and at J to 4 bases, leaving 16 bases not matched to a gene. From germline, CDR1 is SGHTA and CDR2 FQGNSA. The CDR3 is CASSLAWVFRGGVWYNEQFF. DNA of the CDR3: TGTGCCAGCAGCTTAGCGTGGGTTTTTCGCGGGGGGGTTTGGTACAATGAGCAGTTCTTC. Full variable domain (outside the CDR3, taken from reference TRBV7-2 and TRBJ2-1): GAGVSQSPSNKVTEKGKDVELRCDPISGHTALYWYRQSLGQGLEFLIYFQGNSAPDKSGLPSDRFSAERTGGSVSTLTIQRTQQEDSAVYLCASSLAWVFRGGVWYNEQFFGPGTRLTVL.

This chain uses TRBV7-2 with TRBJ2-7, with 7 positions matching TRBD1. Germline lookup yields CDR1 SGHTA and CDR2 FQGNSA. This CDR3 region has 15 residues. The V gene end was trimmed by 5 bases and the J gene end by 4 bases; junction bases not matched to a gene: 11. CDR3 region: CASSPDRTGLYEQYF. CDR3 DNA sequence: TGTGCCAGCAGCCCAGACCGGACAGGCCTTTACGAGCAGTACTTC.

The chain employs TRBV6-1 and TRBJ1-1, with a tentative D call TRBD1 (6 bases). The CDR3 is 15 residues long. The V and J ends lost 1 base and 3 bases respectively, with 12 bases between them. CDR1 MNHNS and CDR2 SASEGT come from the germline V gene. The CDR3 coding sequence is TGTGCCAGCAGTGAAGTGGGGGCAGGGGACACTGAAGCTTTCTTT. Its translation: CASSEVGAGDTEAFF.

This clone was found a few times. CDR3: CAWSVSGGGEQYF. In DNA, the CDR3 is TGTGCCTGGAGTGTATCGGGGGGAGGCGAGCAGTACTTC. The chain combines TRBV30 with TRBJ2-7; 7 nucleotides match TRBD2. The germline gives CDR1 GTSNPN, CDR2 SVGIG (reference sequence). Germline trimming cut 0 bases from V and 6 bases from J; bases unmatched to any gene: 5. This CDR3 is 13 amino acids long.

As regards this clone: The junction departs from the called germline gene at one end, perhaps through a read error. This sample includes further DNA sequences coding for the same CDR3. The chain carries TRBV5-1 and TRBJ1-1, with a weak D call TRBD1 (5 bases). The CDR3 covers 15 residues. Looked up from germline, CDR1 is SGHRS and CDR2 is YFSETQ. The CDR3 bases are TGCGCTAGCAGCTTGGGGCCGGGTAAGAACACTGAAGCTTTCTTT. Translation gives CASSLGPGKNTEAFF.

V gene TRBV18 combines with J gene TRBJ2-2, with 10 nucleotides matching TRBD1. The CDR3 is 16 amino acids. Trimming took 5 bases from V and 4 from J; bases not matched to a gene: 7. Per germline, CDR1 KGHSH and CDR2 LQKENI. CDR3 amino acids: CASSSRQGATTGELFF. The CDR3 DNA sequence: TGTGCCAGCTCAAGTCGACAGGGGGCCACCACCGGGGAGCTGTTTTTT.

With respect to this clone: One end of the junction fails to match germline, which may point to a read error. Different DNA sequences within this sample yield the same CDR3. The chain has TRBV6-1 and TRBJ2-3; 7 positions agree with TRBD1. CDR1 and CDR2 (germline): MNHNS, SASEGT. There are 14 residues in the CDR3. For the CDR3, the DNA is TGTGCCAGCCGTGAGACAGGGTTAACAGATACGCAGTATTTT. It specifies CASRETGLTDTQYF.

The chain joins TRBV7-8 to TRBJ1-5; 9 bases are shared with TRBD1. This CDR3 spans 15 amino acids. The germline CDR1 and CDR2 sequences are SGHVS and FQNEAQ. The junction had 5 bases not matched to a gene; V was cut back by 5 bases and J by 3 bases. DNA for the CDR3: TGTGCCAGCAGCGTAGGGACAGGGTTCAATCAGCCCCAGCATTTT. It is translated as CASSVGTGFNQPQHF.

This clone turned up a few times. The chain recombines TRBV6-1 with TRBJ1-5; TRBD1 is a possible D gene (5 bases). Trimming cost V 6 bases and J 5 bases, with 11 bases left between them. From germline, CDR1 is MNHNS and CDR2 SASEGT. This CDR3 contains 13 residues. Here the CDR3 reads CASSPGGDQPQHF. In DNA form, the CDR3 reads TGTGCCAGCAGCCCCGGGGGGGATCAGCCCCAGCATTTT.

The V call is TRBV14, the J call TRBJ2-2; weak D call: TRBD2 (6 bases). CDR1 and CDR2 from the germline V gene are SGHDN and FVKESK. The CDR3 consists of 18 residues. Trimming stripped 1 base from V and 6 bases from J, with 21 bases between. The CDR3 loop reads CASSQANWSGGAAGELFF. CDR3 coding DNA: TGTGCCAGCAGCCAAGCTAATTGGAGCGGAGGGGCCGCCGGGGAGCTGTTTTTT. Filled out from reference TRBV14 and TRBJ2-2, the complete variable domain reads EAGVTQFPSHSVIEKGQTVTLRCDPISGHDNLYWYRRVMGKEIKFLLHFVKESKQDESGMPNNRFLAERTGGTYSTLKVQPAELEDSGVYFCASSQANWSGGAAGELFFGEGSRLTVL.

DNA of the CDR3: TGCGCCAGCGGGAGACTAGCGGGTAGCACAGATACGCAGTATTTT. Translating it yields CASGRLAGSTDTQYF. The chain couples TRBV5-1 to TRBJ2-3; 10 nucleotides match TRBD2. Germline trimming cut 7 bases from V and 0 bases from J; bases unmatched to any gene: 5. The CDR3 covers 15 residues. CDR1 SGHRS and CDR2 YFSETQ come from the germline V gene. Drawing the rest from reference TRBV5-1 and TRBJ2-3, the complete variable domain is KAGVTQTPRYLIKTRGQQVTLSCSPISGHRSVSWYQQTPGQGLQFLFEYFSETQRNKGNFPGRFSGRQFSNSRSEMNVSTLELGDSALYLCASGRLAGSTDTQYFGPGTRLTVL.

The chain combines TRBV6-5 with TRBJ1-2, with 7 bases fitting TRBD1. J gave up 2 bases and V 6 bases, and 6 bases lay outside the gene matches. The CDR3 runs to 14 residues. Germline V CDR1 and CDR2: MNHEY, SVGAGI. CDR3 coding DNA: TGTGCCAGCAGGCGACAGGGAGTGAACTATGGCTACACCTTC. Translation: CASRRQGVNYGYTF.

The chain combines TRBV19 with TRBJ2-2; 9 nucleotides match TRBD1. The CDR3 is made up of 15 amino acids. Per germline, CDR1 LNHDA and CDR2 SQIVND (reference sequence). V shed 4 bases and J 4 bases; nucleotides not matched to a gene: 4. The CDR3 sequence: CASSRRDRVTGELFF. As DNA, the CDR3 is TGTGCCAGTAGTAGGAGGGACAGGGTCACCGGGGAGCTGTTTTTT.

This chain joins TRBV5-6 and TRBJ2-2; 7 bases match TRBD1. This CDR3 has 15 residues. The V gene end was trimmed by 5 bases and the J gene end by 4 bases; junction bases not matched to a gene: 8. The germline gives CDR1 SGHDT, CDR2 YYEEEE. Here the CDR3 DNA reads TGTGCCAGCAGACTTGGACAGGTGACCACCGGGGAGCTGTTTTTT. Its protein is CASRLGQVTTGELFF.

The chain uses TRBV4-3 and TRBJ2-7, with a possible D match to TRBD2 (5 bases). The germline V gene has CDR1 LGHNA and CDR2 YSLEER. Deletions cut 0 bases from V and 2 bases from J, with 8 bases between. This CDR3 is built from 14 residues. CDR3 protein: CASSQDDYAYEQYF. CDR3 DNA sequence: TGCGCCAGCAGCCAAGACGACTACGCCTACGAGCAGTACTTC.